The rows below give T cell receptor beta chains drawn from one sample of a study of blood T cell repertoires in COVID-19. Repertoires were generated with immunoSEQ multiplex PCR, while TCRdb's copy carries only in-frame clones and drops some. Among about 320,000 clones listed, approximately 88% were seen once. Source material: PBMCs or T cells enriched from blood (not recorded which). Receptors originate from a man aged 25 to 40 who had recovered from COVID-19. CDR3s include the opening cysteine and the closing phenylalanine or tryptophan. D genes are given only for firm matches. Size is omitted from some rows. Given values are once, few, many or a class for expanded clones.

clone_size | j_call | d_call | v_call | cdr3_aa
once | TRBJ1-6 | . | TRBV19 | CASKPPGQRNSPLHF
. | TRBJ2-7 | . | TRBV5-1 | CASSSGGTTYEQYF
. | TRBJ2-5 | TRBD2 | TRBV7-9 | CASSTRLATFQETQYF
. | TRBJ1-1 | . | TRBV6-5 | CASSRQGLGTEAFF
few | TRBJ1-5 | . | TRBV27 | CAVGGGDSNQPQHF
. | TRBJ1-5 | . | TRBV28 | CASAGSQSNQPQHF
. | TRBJ2-2 | TRBD2 | TRBV24-1 | CATSELLAGTGELFF
. | TRBJ2-3 | TRBD2 | TRBV5-4 | CASSGTRGGTDTQYF
. | TRBJ1-2 | . | TRBV2 | CASSENEQGDYGYTF
. | TRBJ2-4 | . | TRBV5-1 | CASSLAGPQYF
. | TRBJ1-1 | . | TRBV28 | CASSLSGVVGMNTEAFF
. | TRBJ1-4 | . | TRBV11-2 | CASSAWDGSEKLFF
. | TRBJ1-4 | . | TRBV7-8 | CASSLVERGTNEKLFF
. | TRBJ2-5 | . | TRBV28 | CASSLRVGSQETQYF
. | TRBJ1-1 | . | TRBV3-1/TRBV3-2 | CASSPWTVGNTEAFF
once | TRBJ1-5 | . | TRBV30 | CAWSVIGGPQHF
. | TRBJ2-7 | TRBD1 | TRBV5-7 | CASSQRTGLVYEQYF
. | TRBJ2-1 | . | TRBV27 | CASSLQQGPYNEQFF
. | TRBJ1-2 | . | TRBV11-3 | CASSLARGKTNYGYTF
. | TRBJ1-1 | . | TRBV7-3 | CASSFHGNTEAFF
. | TRBJ2-1 | TRBD2 | TRBV7-8 | CASSLGLAEGTEQFF
. | TRBJ2-5 | . | TRBV10-3 | CAIQRGTQETQYF
. | TRBJ2-3 | . | TRBV7-9 | CASSLKGEIDTQYF
. | TRBJ1-2 | . | TRBV19 | CASIKQGLYEGYTF
. | TRBJ1-5 | . | TRBV2 | CASSEVGGYNQPQHF
. | TRBJ1-2 | . | TRBV6-1 | CASSERVLANGYTF
once | TRBJ2-1 | . | TRBV28 | CASSFPNHNEQFF
. | TRBJ1-3 | . | TRBV18 | CASSQGRDYSGNTIYF
once | TRBJ2-7 | TRBD2 | TRBV3-1/TRBV3-2 | CASSQVAGGPHEQYF
once | TRBJ2-3 | . | TRBV5-1 | CASSLRDSNTDTQYF
. | TRBJ1-4 | TRBD1 | TRBV9 | CASSVGQGAWEKLFF
. | TRBJ2-7 | . | TRBV5-6 | CASSSRRTIAYEQYF
. | TRBJ1-1 | . | TRBV10-1 | CASSATRGLVSEAFF
. | TRBJ2-4 | . | TRBV29-1 | CSVDRLLAKNIQYF
. | TRBJ1-2 | . | TRBV5-1 | CASSLRQAPVDGYTF
. | TRBJ2-2 | TRBD2 | TRBV24-1 | CATSDPIAGGQTGELFF
. | TRBJ1-5 | . | TRBV6-5 | CASRGKGSSNQPQHF
. | TRBJ1-2 | . | TRBV30 | CAWSEAGYYGYTF
. | TRBJ2-2 | . | TRBV5-6 | CASSSTLRGNTGELFF
. | TRBJ2-2 | TRBD1 | TRBV2 | CASMVPGGNGELFF
. | TRBJ2-7 | . | TRBV15 | CATSRDRWQGPYEQYF
. | TRBJ2-7 | . | TRBV5-6 | CASSLAGSYEQYF
. | TRBJ1-2 | . | TRBV2 | CASFWGEGYGYTF
. | TRBJ2-3 | . | TRBV6-1 | CASSAHVNSRTDTQYF
. | TRBJ2-7 | . | TRBV10-3 | CAISEGGAGQGEQYF
. | TRBJ2-1 | TRBD1 | TRBV19 | CASSMGTADNNEQFF
. | TRBJ2-7 | TRBD1 | TRBV7-8 | CASGPGQGPYEQYF
. | TRBJ2-2 | TRBD1 | TRBV2 | CASTHHRDRVPANTGELFF
. | TRBJ1-5 | TRBD1 | TRBV28 | CASRLDRGSHQPQHF
. | TRBJ2-7 | TRBD1 | TRBV7-9 | CASSGTTGGTYEQYF
. | TRBJ2-3 | TRBD1 | TRBV13 | CASSTRQGEADTQYF
. | TRBJ2-3 | TRBD2 | TRBV11-2 | CASSRLLAGGRSTDTQYF
. | TRBJ1-2 | . | TRBV2 | CASSGEVYRGYGYTF
. | TRBJ2-7 | TRBD1 | TRBV27 | CASRRGQGSYEQYF
. | TRBJ1-2 | . | TRBV7-2 | CASSLGPGIFGYGYTF
. | TRBJ1-2 | . | TRBV5-4 | CASSLAPSGYTF
. | TRBJ1-4 | TRBD1 | TRBV4-1 | CASSHQGQINEKLFF
. | TRBJ2-2 | . | TRBV15 | CATSRGRTGANTGELFF
once | TRBJ1-1 | TRBD1 | TRBV6-5 | CASSYRTGGLGTEAFF
. | TRBJ2-7 | TRBD1 | TRBV2 | CASLGQGSYEQYF